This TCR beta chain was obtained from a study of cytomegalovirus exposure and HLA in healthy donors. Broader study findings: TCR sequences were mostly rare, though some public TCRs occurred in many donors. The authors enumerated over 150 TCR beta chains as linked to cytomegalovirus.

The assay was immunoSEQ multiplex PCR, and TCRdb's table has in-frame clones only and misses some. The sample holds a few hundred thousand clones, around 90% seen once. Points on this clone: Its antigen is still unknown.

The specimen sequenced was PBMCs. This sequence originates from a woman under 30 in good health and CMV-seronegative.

The CDR3: CASSFRLAGNRDNEQFF. CDR3 coding DNA: TGTGCCAGCAGCTTCCGACTAGCGGGGAATCGGGACAATGAGCAGTTCTTC. The chain is built from TRBV7-3 and TRBJ2-1; 11 bases are shared with TRBD2. The ends lost 3 bases at V and 5 bases at J; junction bases unmatched: 9. The CDR3 has 17 residues. Per germline, CDR1 SGHTA and CDR2 FQGTGA.